These 2 T cell receptor beta chains were all obtained from the same sample, sequenced in a study of T cell repertoires in cytomegalovirus infection. TCRdb itself ran the reads through MiXCR, one entry per CDR3 protein. The sample yields under 350,000 distinct CDR3 sequences, approximately 8.9% seen once. Sequencing input: PBMCs. These receptors were collected from a human donor in good health (CMV status not recorded). Some clones in this sample may be carry-over from other donors' samples.

This clonotype was picked up many times. This chain connects TRBV7-2 to TRBJ2-7; 13 bases map to TRBD2. In germline, CDR1 is SGHTA, CDR2 FQGNSA. V trimming: 5 bases; J trimming: 5 bases; junction bases outside the gene matches: 6. This CDR3 contains 15 residues. CDR3 bases: TGTGCCAGCAGCCCTGGGGGACTAGCGGGGAACGAGCAGTACTTC. It yields the protein CASSPGGLAGNEQYF.

This clonotype occurred a few times. The V gene is TRBV2, the J gene TRBJ2-7; 7 bases are a match to TRBD2. Germline values: CDR1 SNHLY, CDR2 FYNNEI. This CDR3 region has 14 residues. The V and J ends lost 3 bases and 4 bases, in that order; junction bases with no gene match: 6. CDR3 nucleotide sequence: TGTGCCAGCAGTGATTTACCTAGCGGTTACGAGCAGTACGTC. Residues: CASSDLPSGYEQYV.